This paragraph reports one TCR beta chain. These data originate in a study of cytomegalovirus exposure and HLA in healthy donors. This table comes from immunoSEQ multiplex PCR, and its TCRdb copy is limited to in-frame clones, with some not included. The data contain 200,000 to 250,000 clones, roughly 88% of them singletons. V dropped 8 bases and J dropped 2 bases, with 11 bases sitting between them. CDR3 length: 13 residues. Germline CDR1 is LNHNV and CDR2 is YYDKDF (reference sequence). This clonotype was obtained from a woman aged 18-35 years in good health and CMV-seronegative. The sample taken for sequencing was PBMCs. The rearrangement links TRBV15 to TRBJ2-3; D is ambiguous. CDR3 sequence: CATQAPNTDTQYF. CDR3 in DNA: TGTGCCACCCAAGCCCCTAACACAGATACGCAGTATTTT.